Following are 8 T cell receptor beta chains from one sample sequenced in a study of T cell responses to AZD1222 COVID-19 vaccine. Sequencing was performed with immunoSEQ multiplex PCR; in TCRdb, only in-frame clones are kept and a portion is missing. In the table there are about 150,000 clones, 75% to 90% of which are singletons. The sequenced sample was peripheral blood, obtained on day 0 of AZD1222 vaccination. Source of these receptors: an adult in good health.

The CDR3 protein is CASRRSGGAGEQYF. In nucleotides, the CDR3 is TGTGCCAGCAGGAGGTCCGGCGGGGCAGGCGAGCAGTACTTC. The chain recombines TRBV27 with TRBJ2-7; possible D gene TRBD2, 6 bases. The CDR3 has 14 amino acids. Trimming removed 6 bases at V and 6 bases at J, with 18 bases between. CDR1 and CDR2 from the germline V gene are MNHEY and SMNVEV (reference sequence).

DNA for the CDR3: TGTGCCAGTATCGGGTCCCGGGACAGGGGAGGTGGCAATCAGCCCCAGCATTTT. This sequence encodes CASIGSRDRGGGNQPQHF. The chain recombines TRBV19 with TRBJ1-5, with 10 bases that match TRBD1. Trimming cost V 7 bases and J 2 bases; bases outside gene matches: 14. CDR1 and CDR2 from the germline V gene are LNHDA and SQIVND (reference sequence). The CDR3 has 18 amino acids.

The chain joins TRBV18 to TRBJ1-3; unclear D gene. Trimming removed 0 bases at V and 3 bases at J, with 9 bases between. Germline V lookup: CDR1 KGHSH, CDR2 LQKENI. The CDR3 is made up of 15 amino acids. The CDR3 region has the DNA TGTGCCAGCTCACCACCGACCAGTTATGGAAACACCATATATTTT. This sequence encodes CASSPPTSYGNTIYF.

In this sample, this clone turned up once. This rearrangement joins TRBV2 to TRBJ1-3, with D hard to call. The germline gives CDR1 SNHLY, CDR2 FYNNEI. Trimming stripped 7 bases from V and 0 bases from J, with 10 bases between. This CDR3 region has 14 residues. CDR3 DNA sequence: TGTGCCAGCAATGGAGAGCTCTCTGGAAACACCATATATTTT. Protein product: CASNGELSGNTIYF.

The chain employs TRBV6-4 and TRBJ1-1; 9 bases are shared with TRBD1. The CDR3 consists of 17 residues. V trimming: 5 bases; J trimming: 0 bases; junction bases outside the gene matches: 10. Germline V gives CDR1 MRHNA, CDR2 SNTAGT. The CDR3 protein is CASSISPGQGMNTEAFF. CDR3 sequence (DNA): TGTGCCAGCAGTATAAGTCCGGGACAGGGTATGAACACTGAAGCTTTCTTT.

CDR3 coding DNA: TGTGCCAGCAGTTACTCGGACCGGGGATACAATGAGCAGTTCTTC. Translating gives CASSYSDRGYNEQFF. The chain recombines TRBV6-6 with TRBJ2-1; weak D call: TRBD2 (5 bases). Trimming removed 0 bases at V and 4 bases at J, with 10 bases between. The CDR3 runs to 15 residues. CDR1 and CDR2 (germline): MNHNY, SVGAGI (reference sequence).

This clone was recorded only once. This chain uses TRBV6-5 with TRBJ1-3; 7 bases are shared with TRBD1. Germline CDR1 reads MNHEY; CDR2 reads SVGAGI. The CDR3 length is 16 residues. The J segment lost 5 bases and the V segment lost 0 bases, leaving 7 bases of the junction unmatched. The CDR3 reads CASSYSRDRARNTIYF. CDR3 DNA sequence: TGTGCCAGCAGTTACTCGAGAGACAGGGCCCGAAACACCATATATTTT.

This clone was detected a few times. The genes are TRBV5-8 and TRBJ2-7; 8 nucleotides agree with TRBD1. Germline V gene data show CDR1 as SGHTS and CDR2 as YDEGEE. CDR3 size: 15 residues. V was pared by 4 bases and J by 0 bases, with 6 bases of the junction left unmatched. In nucleotides, the CDR3 is TGTGCCAGCAGCCGGACGCAGGGGGCCTCCTACGAGCAGTACTTC. Encoded protein: CASSRTQGASYEQYF.